A single sample is the source of the 10 T cell receptor beta chains below, sequenced in a study of T cell responses to AZD1222 COVID-19 vaccine listed by TCRdb under 2021. Library method: the immunoSEQ multiplex PCR assay. This is the immuneACCESS table as TCRdb keeps it, with only in-frame sequences that have V and J called. A part of the clones is gone; compared with another copy, unresolved V genes explain less than half, and the rest is unexplained. This sample comprises about 83,000 clones, about 84% of them detected only once. The ten largest clones take up 8.7% of the sample. What this sample's time point label stands for: baseline before first vaccination. The source material was peripheral blood, sampled on day 0 of AZD1222 vaccination. These receptors were obtained from an adult in good health.

This chain connects TRBV29-1 to TRBJ2-7; TRBD1 matches 12 bases. Germline V gene lookup returns CDR1 SQVTM and CDR2 ANQGSEA. The length of the CDR3 is 13 residues. V was clipped by 4 bases and J by 3 bases; unmatched bases: 1. The CDR3 nucleotides read TGCAGCGTTGGGGACAGGGGGCTCTACGAGCAGTACTTC. The encoded protein is CSVGDRGLYEQYF.

This rearrangement joins TRBV3-1 (or the pseudogene TRBV3-2) to TRBJ2-2; a possible D gene is TRBD1 (6 bases). V was clipped by 4 bases and J by 0 bases, with 18 bases between them. Germline lookup yields CDR1 LGHDT and CDR2 YNNKEL (reference sequence). The CDR3 extends over 18 amino acids. As DNA, the CDR3 is TGTGCCAGCAGCCTCTTAACCCTACAGGGACCGAACACCGGGGAGCTGTTTTTT. Amino acid sequence: CASSLLTLQGPNTGELFF.

The chain employs TRBV2 and TRBJ1-5; weak D call: TRBD1 (6 bases). This CDR3 contains 13 residues. V was clipped by 3 bases and J by 6 bases, with 9 bases between them. Looked up from germline, CDR1 is SNHLY and CDR2 is FYNNEI. CDR3 residues: CASSDTGLQPQHF. DNA for the CDR3: TGTGCCAGCAGTGACACAGGGCTTCAGCCCCAGCATTTT.

V and J are TRBV2 and TRBJ1-5; no definite D call. Germline V gene sequence: CDR1 SNHLY, CDR2 FYNNEI. CDR3 length equals 13 residues. V was cut by 4 bases and J by 4 bases, with 8 bases left in between. CDR3 sequence: CASSVDGNQPQHF. The CDR3 DNA is TGTGCCAGCAGTGTGGACGGGAATCAGCCCCAGCATTTT.

This rearrangement joins TRBV4-3 to TRBJ2-5; a possible D gene is TRBD2 (5 bases). In germline, CDR1 is LGHNA, CDR2 YSLEER. This CDR3 has 16 amino acids. With 0 bases removed from V and 4 bases from J, the gap between germline ends came to 15 bases. The CDR3 coding sequence is TGCGCCAGCAGCCAAGAAGGTCAGACTATGGGAGAGACCCAGTACTTC. Residues: CASSQEGQTMGETQYF.

The chain combines TRBV12-3 or TRBV12-4 with TRBJ1-2; maybe TRBD1 (5 bases). The CDR3 contains 13 residues. Trimming took 3 bases from V and 8 from J, leaving 13 bases between them. DNA for the CDR3: TGTGCCAGCAGTTTCGAAACAGGTTTGGGCTACACCTTC. This codes for CASSFETGLGYTF.

This chain's CDR3 is CASRMDRVSYEQYF. In DNA form, the CDR3 reads TGTGCCAGCAGGATGGACAGGGTTTCCTACGAGCAGTACTTC. This chain links TRBV7-2 with TRBJ2-7; TRBD1 agrees at 8 bases. Unmatched junction bases numbered 5, after V lost 6 bases and J lost 1 base. CDR1 is SGHTA, CDR2 FQGNSA, per germline. This CDR3 spans 14 amino acids.

The rearrangement uses TRBV19 and TRBJ1-2, with TRBD1 matching 11 bases. CDR3 length: 16 residues. Trimming took 4 bases from V and 1 from J; bases not matched to a gene: 5. Germline CDR1 reads LNHDA; CDR2 reads SQIVND (reference sequence). Here the CDR3 DNA reads TGTGCCAGTAGTAAAGGACAGGGGGCCGTTAACTATGGCTACACCTTC. Translation gives CASSKGQGAVNYGYTF.

V and J are TRBV7-9 and TRBJ2-1; TRBD2 might be the D (6 bases). Germline loops: CDR1 SEHNR, CDR2 FQNEAQ (reference sequence). Trimming left V 0 bases short and J 10 bases short, with 13 bases between. The CDR3 is made up of 14 amino acids. CDR3 DNA: TGTGCCAGCAGCTTAGCCGGGGGACCCACCGAGCAGTTCTTC. Its translation: CASSLAGGPTEQFF.

The chain has TRBV4-2 and TRBJ2-5, with a possible D match to TRBD2 (5 bases). CDR1 is LGHNA and CDR2 is YNFKEQ in the germline V gene. The CDR3 loop spans 16 amino acids. Trimming took off 0 bases at V and 1 base at J, with 12 bases between the two ends. The chain's CDR3 is CASSQEWRASQETQYF. CDR3 nucleotides: TGTGCCAGCAGCCAAGAGTGGCGGGCATCCCAAGAGACCCAGTACTTC.